Presented here are 5 T cell receptor beta chains from one specimen sequenced in a study of beta chain features in type 1 diabetes. The investigators reverse transcribed all of the isolated RNA, so they sequenced expressed TCRB transcripts. Sequencing was performed with immunoSEQ multiplex PCR; in TCRdb, only in-frame clones are kept and a portion is missing. The sample includes about 220,000 clones, approximately 10% of them seen just once. Sequencing used central memory CD4+ T cells from blood. Receptors originate from a man younger than 35 in good health.

This clone turned up a few times. The chain couples TRBV9 to TRBJ2-2, with D perhaps being TRBD1 or TRBD2 (7 bases each). This CDR3 has 18 amino acids. The V gene's germline CDR1 is SGDLS and CDR2 YYNGEE. Trimming removed 1 base from V and 5 bases from J, with 21 bases in between. The CDR3 DNA sequence: TGTGCCAGCAGCGTACTTCCCCTAGCGGACAGGAAGACCGGGGAGCTGTTTTTT. Its protein is CASSVLPLADRKTGELFF.

The rearrangement links TRBV28 to TRBJ1-4; D perhaps matches TRBD1 (5 bases). Germline lookup yields CDR1 MDHEN and CDR2 SYDVKM. This CDR3 contains 14 residues. V lost 4 bases and J 4 bases, leaving 10 bases between the germline ends. The CDR3 spells CASSSGLINEKLFF. CDR3 nucleotide sequence: TGTGCCAGCAGTTCAGGGTTGATTAATGAAAAACTGTTTTTT.

This clone showed up many times. This chain links TRBV5-1 with TRBJ2-5; D is unclear. This CDR3 has 14 amino acids. Trimming stripped 0 bases from V and 7 bases from J, with 13 bases between. Germline assignment: CDR1 SGHRS and CDR2 YFSETQ. The CDR3 reads CASSLEAAPGTQYF. DNA for the CDR3: TGCGCCAGCAGCTTGGAGGCAGCCCCCGGGACCCAGTACTTC.

The chain couples TRBV30 to TRBJ1-1; D unresolved. Germline assignment: CDR1 GTSNPN and CDR2 SVGIG (reference sequence). The CDR3 is 13 amino acids. The V gene lost 2 bases and the J gene lost 3 bases, with 10 bases spanning the gap. The CDR3 DNA follows: TGTGCCTGGAGTAGGCAGGTCCACACTGAAGCTTTCTTT. Translating gives CAWSRQVHTEAFF.

This clone was counted ten times or more. The J gene is TRBJ2-7, the V gene TRBV7-2; the D call may be TRBD1 or TRBD2 (5 bases each). The CDR3 has 13 amino acids. Trimming stripped 5 bases from V and 2 bases from J, with 10 bases between. Germline loops: CDR1 SGHTA, CDR2 FQGNSA. For the CDR3, the DNA is TGTGCCAGCAGCCCGGGACCCGCCTACGAGCAGTACTTC. It encodes CASSPGPAYEQYF.